Listed below are T cell receptor beta chains from one sample, sequenced in a study of CD8 T cells in Susac syndrome. In TCRdb, the immunoSEQ multiplex PCR reads were re-called with MiXCR into one record per CDR3 protein. The data show under 350,000 distinct CDR3 sequences, approximately 90% seen once. The sequenced material came from CD4+ T cells from PBMCs. These receptors all stem from a human donor with multiple sclerosis. The conserved cysteine and the conserved F or W are not part of the CDR3 here.

TRBV19	TRBJ2-5	ASSARTGWRQETQY
TRBV7-9	TRBJ1-5	ASSSAEGFLPQH
TRBV5-8	TRBJ1-4	ASKWGQTTNEKLF
TRBV12-5	TRBJ2-4	ASGPTLAGGVGINIQY
TRBV2	TRBJ2-3	ATGREVTDTQY
TRBV7-6	TRBJ1-4	ASSLVPVAEKLF
TRBV25-1	TRBJ2-1	ASRPAGRAWNEQF
TRBV28	TRBJ2-4	AIMGRGDLKYIQY
TRBV7-7	TRBJ2-6	ASSLNSVSGANVLT
TRBV20-1	TRBJ1-1	SARDRNTEAF
TRBV7-2	TRBJ1-3	ASSLNSLTGNTIY
TRBV7-9	TRBJ1-1	ASSFNRLVHTEVF
TRBV12-3/TRBV12-4	TRBJ2-1	ASSFSPYSGPSYNEQF
TRBV29-1	TRBJ2-5	SVVGQGFMETQY
TRBV27	TRBJ2-4	ASSLVGLAGKNIQY
TRBV20-1	TRBJ2-7	SASQAGHYEQY
TRBV6-2/TRBV6-3	TRBJ2-4	ASSNPSASQY
TRBV7-2	TRBJ2-3	ASSLQGDKATDTQY
TRBV11-2	TRBJ2-3	ASSLRGLPTDTQY
TRBV19	TRBJ1-2	ASSWWDGYT
TRBV18	TRBJ2-5	ASSPGDRWETQY
TRBV12-3/TRBV12-4	TRBJ2-3	ASSLAPDTQY
TRBV5-1	TRBJ2-3	ASSHQGGATDTQY
TRBV6-6	TRBJ1-4	ASRQMKEKLF
TRBV5-1	TRBJ2-3	ASIPLGTDTQY
TRBV11-2	TRBJ1-1	ASSLVGPTEAF
TRBV19	TRBJ2-2	ASSIRGLRGRQPNTGELF
TRBV7-2	TRBJ2-7	ASSFPQGPSYEQY
TRBV20-1	TRBJ1-2	SASRQGNYGYT
TRBV9	TRBJ2-1	ASSVEGSGGPSYNEQF
TRBV23-1	TRBJ1-4	ASSRGRMKNCF
TRBV5-1	TRBJ2-2	ASSRTPAGDTGELF
TRBV20-1	TRBJ2-1	SARKSSLAPFNEQF
TRBV3-1	TRBJ2-1	ASSHLAGGPGNEQF
TRBV7-9	TRBJ2-3	ASSLTGAGTDTQY
TRBV5-1	TRBJ2-5	ASSLDNPFRAPT
TRBV20-1	TRBJ2-3	SAAGTSDTQY
TRBV20-1	TRBJ1-1	SADYRGSTEAF
TRBV18	TRBJ2-1	ASSLPHGTGHNEQF
TRBV2	TRBJ2-3	ASSPAAPTDTQY
TRBV6-6	TRBJ1-1	ASSYEGDTEAF
TRBV3-1	TRBJ1-2	ASSQDPGQAYGYT
TRBV5-1	TRBJ2-3	ASSLATQRDADTQY
TRBV11-3	TRBJ1-1	ASSLGGTGGTEAF
TRBV18	TRBJ2-1	ASSSPTGTSFYEQF
TRBV6-6	TRBJ2-7	ASSYSKASDEQY
TRBV7-2	TRBJ1-4	ASSLAGLNEKLF
TRBV27	TRBJ1-6	ASSFRVFDSPLH
TRBV30	TRBJ2-1	AWRHGGQRYNEQF
TRBV16	TRBJ2-3	ASSQLGTGGPADTQY
TRBV6-6	TRBJ2-7	ASTKGLRVTYEQY
TRBV29-1	TRBJ1-5	SVGGLGQPQH
TRBV7-9	TRBJ1-4	ASSGPDRTGTPTNEKLF